The sequence of this T cell receptor (beta chain) was determined in a study of blood T cell repertoires in COVID-19. Germline values: CDR1 MNHNY, CDR2 SVGAGI (reference sequence). V lost 6 bases and J 2 bases, leaving 8 bases between the germline ends. This CDR3 contains 13 residues. Profiling relied on immunoSEQ multiplex PCR, and the TCRdb table lists in-frame clones only, not all of them. The data contain some 270,000 clones, 90% of them seen just once; the ten biggest clones take up about 4%. The sample comprised PBMCs or T cells enriched from blood (not recorded which). This rearrangement joins TRBV6-6 to TRBJ1-5; D unclear. This sequence originates from a woman aged 25 to 45 with acute COVID-19. This chain's CDR3 is CASRMPGNQPQHF. DNA of the CDR3: TGTGCCAGCAGGATGCCGGGCAATCAGCCCCAGCATTTT.